This T cell receptor (beta chain) was sequenced during a study of post-analysis software for immune sequencing data. The CDR3 length is 17 residues. V lost 5 bases, J lost 0 bases, and 13 bases stayed unmatched. The germline gives CDR1 MNHEY, CDR2 SMNVEV (reference sequence). The authors incorporated unique molecular identifiers into the TCR beta cDNA libraries. TCRdb ran MiXCR on the PCR reads and lists one entry per CDR3 protein. This table holds under 650,000 distinct CDR3 sequences, around 40% found once. On this clonotype: Its antigen is currently unknown.

Study outcomes and limitations: TRBV segments more frequent in patients than in controls numbered several and included TRBV5-6, TRBV5-1 and TRBV20-1.

The sequenced sample consisted of blood. The chain joins TRBV27 to TRBJ2-7; 7 bases fit TRBD1. The TCR was taken from a girl aged 5-17 years with multiple sclerosis. The CDR3: CASSATNETGTSYEQYF. Written as DNA, the CDR3 is TGTGCCAGCAGTGCCACTAACGAGACAGGGACCTCCTACGAGCAGTACTTC.